This TCR beta chain was obtained from a study of identical twins. Study outcomes and limitations: Sequences that were beta out-of-frame showed weaker excess twin sharing. Fewer insertions marked abundant cord blood beta clonotypes; young adult naive trended weakly, memory not at all.

Via MiXCR, TCRdb re-called the 5' RACE reads, giving one row per CDR3 protein. The sample records about 720,000 distinct CDR3 sequences, 8.5% to 9% being singletons. The CDR3 covers 14 residues. In germline, CDR1 is KGHSH, CDR2 LQKENI. Germline trimming cut 5 bases from V and 4 bases from J; bases unmatched to any gene: 6. Details on this clonotype: Its cognate antigen is unknown.

This sample also belongs to another study, concerning yellow fever vaccine responses in identical twins.

This TCR derives from a woman under 30 in good health. V gene TRBV18 combines with J gene TRBJ1-2; 8 bases align to TRBD1. Material for sequencing was PBMCs. The CDR3 here is CASSIDRGSYGYTF. In nucleotides, the CDR3 is TGTGCCAGCTCAATAGACAGGGGTAGCTATGGCTACACCTTC.